This TCR beta chain was identified during a study of Ad26.COV2.S vaccination and SARS-CoV-2 variants. Study-level information: A participant enrolled in the COV1001 Ad26.COV2.S trial arm provided the sample.

The CDR3 contains 15 residues. Germline V gene data show CDR1 as MNHEY and CDR2 as SVGEGT. V was clipped by 6 bases and J by 3 bases, with 15 bases between them. TCRdb keeps only in-frame clones here, not all; method: immunoSEQ multiplex PCR. The sample lists about 480,000 clones, 87% seen once, with more than 10% in the top ten. Study-wide results and caveats: A substantial breadth of spike-specific CD8+ and CD4+ T cell responses after vaccination has been reported. Vaccinated individuals (as opposed to placebo recipients) had higher spike-specific TCR breadth.

To note about this clone: The antigen remains undetermined.

Treatment noted: about 20 received Ad26.COV2.S at low or high dose, single or two shots; about 5 received placebo; per-sample allocation not given. Samples analyzed were those drawn on day 63 after the first vaccine or placebo injection. The vaccine delivered Wuhan-strain SARS-CoV-2 spike through an Ad26 vector. The sample was peripheral blood, taken in a trial of Ad26.COV2.S vaccine versus placebo. V usage is TRBV6-2 or TRBV6-3 and J usage is TRBJ1-5; tentative D call: TRBD1 (6 bases). The receptor comes from a person between 18 and 60 years old who received the Ad26.COV2.S COVID-19 vaccine or a placebo. CDR3 amino acids: CASSPWGATNQPQHF. Here the CDR3 DNA reads TGTGCCAGCAGCCCATGGGGGGCGACCAATCAGCCCCAGCATTTT.